This T cell receptor beta chain was profiled in a study of chemoradiotherapy in HPV16-positive cancers. The table came from immunoSEQ multiplex PCR; TCRdb's copy has only in-frame clones and leaves some out. The table lists under 14,000 clones, approximately 74% of them singletons. Samples were taken several times over chemoradiotherapy. This clone was found a few times. Its target is unknown. This CDR3 has 13 residues. Germline CDR1 is SGHNT and CDR2 is YYREEE (reference sequence). The V gene lost 2 bases and the J gene lost 6 bases, with 8 bases spanning the gap. Whole-study findings and limits: Better recurrence-free survival went with HPV-responsive T-cell expansion in HPV16-positive patients. Non-HPV-specific T cells did not expand in tumors during treatment, whereas candidate HPV-specific clones and E7-related motifs did. The functional HPV-specific definition rests on just two HPV16-positive patients.

This sequence joins TRBV5-4 and TRBJ2-2; unclear D gene. The sample was collected from a patient who underwent chemoradiotherapy. This clonotype was sampled from a human donor with HPV-associated anogenital cancer. CDR3 region: CASSFARSGELFF. The CDR3 nucleotides read TGTGCCAGCAGCTTTGCGAGGTCCGGGGAGCTGTTTTTT.